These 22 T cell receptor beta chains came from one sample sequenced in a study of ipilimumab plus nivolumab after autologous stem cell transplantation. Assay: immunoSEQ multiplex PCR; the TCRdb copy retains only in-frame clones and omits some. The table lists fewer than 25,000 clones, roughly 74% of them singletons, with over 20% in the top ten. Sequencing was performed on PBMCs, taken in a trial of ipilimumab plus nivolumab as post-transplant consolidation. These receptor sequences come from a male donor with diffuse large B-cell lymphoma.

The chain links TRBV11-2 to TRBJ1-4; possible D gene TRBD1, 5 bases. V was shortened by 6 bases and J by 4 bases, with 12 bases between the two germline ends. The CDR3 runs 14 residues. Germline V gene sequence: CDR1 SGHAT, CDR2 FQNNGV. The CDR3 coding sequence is TGTGCCAGCAGGAGAGGGGCCGGTAATGAAAAACTGTTTTTT. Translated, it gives CASRRGAGNEKLFF.

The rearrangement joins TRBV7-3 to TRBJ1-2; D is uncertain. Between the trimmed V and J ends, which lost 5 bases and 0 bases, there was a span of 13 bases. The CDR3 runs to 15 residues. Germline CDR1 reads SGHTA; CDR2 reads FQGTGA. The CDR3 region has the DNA TGTGCCAGCAGCCCCGGCGGATTACCTAACTATGGCTACACCTTC. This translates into CASSPGGLPNYGYTF.

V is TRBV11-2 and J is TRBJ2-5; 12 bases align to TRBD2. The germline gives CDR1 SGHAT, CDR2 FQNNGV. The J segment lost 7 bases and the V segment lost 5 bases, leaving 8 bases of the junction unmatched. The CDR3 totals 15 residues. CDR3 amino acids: CASSTRLAGEATQYF. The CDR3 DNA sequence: TGTGCCAGCAGCACTAGACTAGCGGGAGAGGCGACCCAGTACTTC.

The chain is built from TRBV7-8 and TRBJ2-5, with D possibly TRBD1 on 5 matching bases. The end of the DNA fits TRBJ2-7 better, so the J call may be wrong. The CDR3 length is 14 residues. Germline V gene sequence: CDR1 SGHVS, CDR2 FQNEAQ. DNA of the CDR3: TGTGCCAGCAGCTCGACAGTCCCCGCGAGCGAGCAGTACTTC. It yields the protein CASSSTVPASEQYF.

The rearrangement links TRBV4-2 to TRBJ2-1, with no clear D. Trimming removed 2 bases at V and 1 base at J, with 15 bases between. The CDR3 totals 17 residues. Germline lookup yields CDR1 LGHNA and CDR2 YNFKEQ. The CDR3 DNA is TGTGCCAGCAGCCAAAAGAGTACTACGTCGTCCTACAATGAGCAGTTCTTC. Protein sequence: CASSQKSTTSSYNEQFF.

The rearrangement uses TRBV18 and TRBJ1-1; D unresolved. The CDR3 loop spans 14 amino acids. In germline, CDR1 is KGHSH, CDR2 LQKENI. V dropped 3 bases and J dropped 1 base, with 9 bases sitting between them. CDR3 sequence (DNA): TGTGCCAGCTCACCCTTCCAAGAGAACACTGAAGCTTTCTTT. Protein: CASSPFQENTEAFF.

CDR3 sequence reads: CASSRQTNAEAFF. For the CDR3, the DNA is TGTGCCAGCTCACGACAAACAAACGCTGAAGCTTTCTTT. The chain carries TRBV18 and TRBJ1-1; D not resolved. V was cut by 4 bases and J by 6 bases, with 12 bases left in between. The germline V gene has CDR1 KGHSH and CDR2 LQKENI. The CDR3 covers 13 residues. The full variable domain, in which reference TRBV18 and TRBJ1-1 provide the parts outside the CDR3, is NAGVMQNPRHLVRRRGQEARLRCSPMKGHSHVYWYRQLPEEGLKFMVYLQKENIIDESGMPKERFSAEFPKEGPSILRIQQVVRGDSAAYFCASSRQTNAEAFFGQGTRLTVV.

CDR3 amino acids: CASSLAGGGSYNEQFF. The CDR3 nucleotides read TGTGCCAGCAGCTTAGCAGGGGGCGGCTCTTACAATGAGCAGTTCTTC. The chain is built from TRBV7-9 and TRBJ2-1; 7 bases are shared with TRBD1. Germline loops: CDR1 SEHNR, CDR2 FQNEAQ (reference sequence). V shed 0 bases, J shed 4 bases, and the junction held 6 bases outside the gene matches. There are 16 residues in the CDR3.

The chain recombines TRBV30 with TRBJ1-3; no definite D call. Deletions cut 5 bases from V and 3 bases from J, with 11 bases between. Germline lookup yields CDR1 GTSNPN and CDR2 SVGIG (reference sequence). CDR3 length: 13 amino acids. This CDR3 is CAWSGPNGNTIYF. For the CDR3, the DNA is TGTGCCTGGTCTGGCCCTAATGGAAACACCATATATTTT.

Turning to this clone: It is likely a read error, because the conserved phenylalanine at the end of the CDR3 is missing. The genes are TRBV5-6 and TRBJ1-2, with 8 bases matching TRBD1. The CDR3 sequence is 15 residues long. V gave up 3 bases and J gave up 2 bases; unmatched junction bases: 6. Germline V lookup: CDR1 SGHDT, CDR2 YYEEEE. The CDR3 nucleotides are TGTGCCAGCAGCTCAAGGACAGGGAACAACTATGGCTACACCTCC. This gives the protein CASSSRTGNNYGYTS.

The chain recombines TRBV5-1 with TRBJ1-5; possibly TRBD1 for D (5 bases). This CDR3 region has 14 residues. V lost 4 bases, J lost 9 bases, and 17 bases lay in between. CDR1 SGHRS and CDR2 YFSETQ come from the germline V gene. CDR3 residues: CASSLDGGGGPQHF. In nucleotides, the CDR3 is TGCGCCAGCAGCCTGGACGGCGGCGGGGGGCCCCAGCATTTT.

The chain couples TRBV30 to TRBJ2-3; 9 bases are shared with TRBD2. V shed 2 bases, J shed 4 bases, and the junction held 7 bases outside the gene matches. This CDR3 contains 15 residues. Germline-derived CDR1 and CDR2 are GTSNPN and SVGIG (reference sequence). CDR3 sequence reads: CAWSFSGGSPDTQYF. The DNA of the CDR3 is TGTGCCTGGAGTTTTAGCGGGGGAAGCCCAGATACGCAGTATTTT.

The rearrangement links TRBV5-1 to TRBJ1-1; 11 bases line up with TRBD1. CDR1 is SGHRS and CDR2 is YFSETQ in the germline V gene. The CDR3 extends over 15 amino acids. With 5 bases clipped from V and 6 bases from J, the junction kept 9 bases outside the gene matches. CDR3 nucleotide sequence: TGCGCCAGCAGATCTTTACCGGGACAGGGGGCTGAAGCTTTCTTT. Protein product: CASRSLPGQGAEAFF.

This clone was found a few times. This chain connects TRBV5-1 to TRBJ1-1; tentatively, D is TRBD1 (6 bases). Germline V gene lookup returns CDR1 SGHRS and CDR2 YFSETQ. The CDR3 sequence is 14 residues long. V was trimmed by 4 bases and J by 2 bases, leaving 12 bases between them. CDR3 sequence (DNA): TGCGCCAGCAGCCCGGACAGCCGTAACACTGAAGCTTTCTTT. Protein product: CASSPDSRNTEAFF. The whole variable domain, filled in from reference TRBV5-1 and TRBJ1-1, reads KAGVTQTPRYLIKTRGQQVTLSCSPISGHRSVSWYQQTPGQGLQFLFEYFSETQRNKGNFPGRFSGRQFSNSRSEMNVSTLELGDSALYLCASSPDSRNTEAFFGQGTRLTVV.

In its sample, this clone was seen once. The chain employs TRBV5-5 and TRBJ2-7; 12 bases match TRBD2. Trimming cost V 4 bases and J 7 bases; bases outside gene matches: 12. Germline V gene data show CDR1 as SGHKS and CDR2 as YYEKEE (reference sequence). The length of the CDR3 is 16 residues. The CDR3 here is CASSTRTSGMAGEQYF. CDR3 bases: TGTGCCAGCAGCACCCGGACTAGCGGGATGGCAGGAGAGCAGTACTTC.

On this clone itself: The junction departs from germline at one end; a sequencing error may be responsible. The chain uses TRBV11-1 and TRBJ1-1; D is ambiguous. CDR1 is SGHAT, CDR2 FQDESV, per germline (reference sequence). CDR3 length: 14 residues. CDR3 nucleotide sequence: TGCGCCAGCAGCCAATACACAGCGAACACTGAAGCTTTCTTT. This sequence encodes CASSQYTANTEAFF.

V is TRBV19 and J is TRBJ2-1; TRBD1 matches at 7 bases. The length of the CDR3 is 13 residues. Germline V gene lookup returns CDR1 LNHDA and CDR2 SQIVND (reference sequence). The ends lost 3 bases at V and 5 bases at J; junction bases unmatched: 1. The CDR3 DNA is TGTGCCAGTAGTATGGGACAGAACAATGAGCAGTTCTTC. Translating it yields CASSMGQNNEQFF.

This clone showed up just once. The CDR3 loop is CASSGIAGGEQYF. Written as DNA, the CDR3 is TGTGCCAGCAGTGGAATAGCGGGAGGCGAGCAGTACTTC. This chain uses TRBV2 with TRBJ2-7, with 10 nucleotides matching TRBD2. This CDR3 contains 13 residues. CDR1 is SNHLY and CDR2 is FYNNEI in the germline V gene. The V and J ends lost 4 bases and 6 bases, in that order; junction bases with no gene match: 3. Full variable domain (missing parts from reference TRBV2 and TRBJ2-7): EPEVTQTPSHQVTQMGQEVILRCVPISNHLYFYWYRQILGQKVEFLVSFYNNEISEKSEIFDDQFSVERPDGSNFTLKIRSTKLEDSAMYFCASSGIAGGEQYFGPGTRLTVT.

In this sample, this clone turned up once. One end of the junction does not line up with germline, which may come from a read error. CDR3 nucleotide sequence: TGTGCCAGCAGCACCCACAGCGGGGCATGGGACTTC. Translating it yields CASSTHSGAWDF. This chain uses TRBV6-5 with TRBJ2-7; 7 nucleotides align to TRBD2. The CDR3 runs 12 residues. Germline-derived CDR1 and CDR2 are MNHEY and SVGAGI.

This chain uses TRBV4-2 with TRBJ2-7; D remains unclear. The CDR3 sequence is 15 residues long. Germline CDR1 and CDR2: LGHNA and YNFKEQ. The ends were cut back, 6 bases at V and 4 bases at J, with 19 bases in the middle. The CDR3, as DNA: TGTGCCAGCAGACCCGAGACGACGGCCACGTACGAGCAGTACTTC. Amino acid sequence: CASRPETTATYEQYF.

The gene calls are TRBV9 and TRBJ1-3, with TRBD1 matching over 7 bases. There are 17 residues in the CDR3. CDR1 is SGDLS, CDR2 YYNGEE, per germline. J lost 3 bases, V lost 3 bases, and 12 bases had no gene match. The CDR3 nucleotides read TGTGCCAGCAGCGGCGACCCGACAGGGTATTATGGAAACACCATATATTTT. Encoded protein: CASSGDPTGYYGNTIYF.

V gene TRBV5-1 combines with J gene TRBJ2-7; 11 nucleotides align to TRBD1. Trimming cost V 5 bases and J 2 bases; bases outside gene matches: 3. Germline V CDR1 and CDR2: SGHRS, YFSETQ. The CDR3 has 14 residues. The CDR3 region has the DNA TGCGCCAGCAGACCGGGACAGGGGGCCTACGAGCAGTACTTC. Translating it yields CASRPGQGAYEQYF.